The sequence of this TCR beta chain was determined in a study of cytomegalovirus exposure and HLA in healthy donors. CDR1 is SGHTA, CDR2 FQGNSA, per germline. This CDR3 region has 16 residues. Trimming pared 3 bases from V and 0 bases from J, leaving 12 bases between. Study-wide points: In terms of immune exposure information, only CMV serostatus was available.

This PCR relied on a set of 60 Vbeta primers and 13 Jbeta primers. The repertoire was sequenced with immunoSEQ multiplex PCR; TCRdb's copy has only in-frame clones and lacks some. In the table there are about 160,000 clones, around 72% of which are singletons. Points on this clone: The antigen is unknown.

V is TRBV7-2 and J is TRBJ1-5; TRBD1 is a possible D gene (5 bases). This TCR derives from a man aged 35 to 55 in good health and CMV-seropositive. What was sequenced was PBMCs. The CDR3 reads CASSFQEGYSNQPQHF. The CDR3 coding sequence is TGTGCCAGCAGCTTTCAGGAGGGGTATAGCAATCAGCCCCAGCATTTT. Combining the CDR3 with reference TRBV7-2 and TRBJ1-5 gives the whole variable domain GAGVSQSPSNKVTEKGKDVELRCDPISGHTALYWYRQSLGQGLEFLIYFQGNSAPDKSGLPSDRFSAERTGGSVSTLTIQRTQQEDSAVYLCASSFQEGYSNQPQHFGDGTRLSIL.